This TCR beta chain came from a study of OX40 agonist ivuxolimab in advanced cancers. Study-wide context: Patients received intravenous ivuxolimab every 2 weeks at 0.01 to 10 mg/kg. Hepatocellular carcinoma, melanoma, renal cell or head and neck cancer affected the dose-escalation patients.

The germline gives CDR1 SGHDT, CDR2 YYEEEE. The CDR3 has 16 amino acids. V gave up 3 bases and J gave up 3 bases; unmatched junction bases: 11. Measured with immunoSEQ multiplex PCR; TCRdb has only the in-frame clones, and not every one. The sample records roughly 58,000 clones, approximately 90% being singletons. Patients were ineligible given autoimmune disease history or systemic immunosuppression. Sampling times: baseline, cycle 4 day 1, cycle 7 day 1. The V call is TRBV5-6, the J call TRBJ2-7, with 8 bases that match TRBD1. The input for sequencing was CD4+ or CD8+ T cells sorted from blood, taken in a trial of the OX40 agonist ivuxolimab. The TCR was taken from an adult with an advanced solid tumor such as melanoma, head and neck, liver or kidney cancer. The CDR3 DNA sequence: TGTGCCAGCAGCTCATTCTCCGGGACAGGCGGCTACGAGCAGTACTTC. The encoded protein is CASSSFSGTGGYEQYF.